The 5 T cell receptor beta chains presented below share a single source sample, sequenced in a study of blood T cell repertoires in COVID-19. Only in-frame clones appear in the TCRdb table, and some are missing; sequencing was by immunoSEQ multiplex PCR. The sample shows around 290,000 clones, roughly nine tenths of them seen only once. The sample was peripheral blood. Receptor source: a woman aged 25 to 39 with COVID-19, enrolled during active disease.

This clone was detected once. Written as DNA, the CDR3 is TGTGCCAGCAGTAGAAGCGGGAAGGAGACCCAGTACTTC. This codes for CASSRSGKETQYF. The chain links TRBV25-1 to TRBJ2-5; 7 bases match TRBD2. Germline CDR1 reads MGHDK; CDR2 reads SYGVNS. The CDR3 runs to 13 residues. V lost 5 bases, J lost 5 bases, and 5 bases stayed unmatched.

As concerns this clone: This specimen includes other DNA sequences encoding the same CDR3. The chain recombines TRBV27 with TRBJ2-3, with TRBD2 matching 7 bases. V lost 3 bases and J lost 1; bases outside the gene matches: 4. Germline CDR1 is MNHEY and CDR2 is SMNVEV (reference sequence). This CDR3 has 15 residues. In DNA, the CDR3 is TGTGCCAGCAGTTTGCGGGAGAGGGGCACAGATACGCAGTATTTT. Its protein product is CASSLRERGTDTQYF.

The chain uses TRBV11-2 and TRBJ1-2; 7 bases are a match to TRBD1. This CDR3 is 19 amino acids long. Germline V gene lookup returns CDR1 SGHAT and CDR2 FQNNGV. J lost 3 bases, V lost 0 bases, and 16 bases had no gene match. CDR3 residues: CASSLEWALRQGVYYGYTF. The CDR3 DNA reads as TGTGCCAGCAGCTTAGAGTGGGCTCTCCGACAGGGAGTTTACTATGGCTACACCTTC.

This chain connects TRBV2 to TRBJ2-7; no firm D call. CDR1 SNHLY and CDR2 FYNNEI come from the germline V gene. V dropped 5 bases and J dropped 6 bases, with 11 bases sitting between them. There are 12 residues in the CDR3. CDR3 loop: CASSPRLSEQYF. As DNA, the CDR3 is TGTGCCAGCAGTCCTCGGTTAAGCGAGCAGTACTTC. The whole variable domain, remainder taken from reference TRBV2 and TRBJ2-7, is EPEVTQTPSHQVTQMGQEVILRCVPISNHLYFYWYRQILGQKVEFLVSFYNNEISEKSEIFDDQFSVERPDGSNFTLKIRSTKLEDSAMYFCASSPRLSEQYFGPGTRLTVT.

V is TRBV14 and J is TRBJ1-6; 9 bases are shared with TRBD1. The CDR3 extends over 16 amino acids. Germline V gives CDR1 SGHDN, CDR2 FVKESK. Trimming cost V 4 bases and J 9 bases; bases outside gene matches: 10. CDR3 residues: CASSLGGLTGGSPLHF. CDR3 sequence (DNA): TGTGCCAGCAGCCTGGGGGGATTGACAGGGGGTTCACCCCTCCACTTT.